The entry below gives a single T cell receptor (beta chain) sequence along with its context. Compared with germline, one end of the junction differs, possibly owing to a read error. This sample was included in a study of molecular identifiers for immune sequencing clone quantification. Study as a whole: Replicate RNA from 20,000 or 100,000 naive CD8 T cells formed five aliquots; four were sequenced.

CDR3 length: 17 residues. The germline V gene has CDR1 SGHAT and CDR2 FQNNGV. In preparing bulk TCR libraries, previously described methods and listed TCR primers were used. From the PCR reads, TCRdb called clonotypes with MiXCR, one entry per CDR3 protein. Here the sample spans approximately 60,000 distinct CDR3 sequences, over 15% being singletons. Specimen: naive CD8+ T cells from blood, with Jurkat cell RNA spiked in. Subset described: FACS-sorted CD8+CD4-CCR7+CD45RA+ naive T cells. The rearrangement links TRBV11-2 to TRBJ2-7; 7 nucleotides match TRBD1. This clonotype was sampled from a human donor in good health. Some libraries in this study had Jurkat cell RNA spiked in. The CDR3, as DNA: TGTGCCAGCAGCTTCCCCGTGACAGGGACCCCCTCCTGCGAGCAGTACTTC. Translated: CASSFPVTGTPSCEQYF. Supplemented by reference TRBV11-2 and TRBJ2-7, the full variable domain reads EAGVAQSPRYKIIEKRQSVAFWCNPISGHATLYWYQQILGQGPKLLIQFQNNGVVDDSQLPKDRFSAERLKGVDSTLKIQPAKLEDSAVYLCASSFPVTGTPSCEQYFGPGTRLTVT.